One and the same sample provided the 10 T cell receptor beta chains below, sequenced in a study of CD8+ T cells in alopecia areata. Stated treatment: oral pan-JAK inhibitor, 5-10 mg twice daily. cDNA serving as the sequencing template came from extracted, reverse transcribed RNA. Some clones are missing from TCRdb's copy, which holds only in-frame ones; the method was immunoSEQ multiplex PCR. The repertoire includes more than 100,000 clones, 70% to 90% of them detected once, and 11% sits in the top ten. The source material was CD8+ T cells sorted from blood, sampled at approximately week 34, from a patient treated with tofacitinib. The receptor source for this set is a human donor with alopecia areata.

The chain employs TRBV27 and TRBJ2-7; D might be TRBD2 (5 bases). V lost 2 bases to trimming and J lost 0 bases, with 11 bases between them. The CDR3 has 15 amino acids. CDR1 is MNHEY, CDR2 SMNVEV, per germline (reference sequence). CDR3 residues: CASSLGAVASYEQYF. The CDR3 coding sequence is TGTGCCAGCAGTTTAGGAGCGGTAGCCTCCTACGAGCAGTACTTC.

This chain joins TRBV7-9 and TRBJ2-6; weak D call: TRBD1 (5 bases). V was shortened by 11 bases and J by 2 bases, with 13 bases between the two germline ends. The germline gives CDR1 SEHNR, CDR2 FQNEAQ (reference sequence). The CDR3 covers 14 residues. Here the CDR3 reads CAPGPNPGANVLTF. CDR3 coding DNA: TGTGCCCCAGGGCCAAACCCTGGGGCCAACGTCCTGACTTTC. Combining the CDR3 with reference TRBV7-9 and TRBJ2-6 gives the whole variable domain DTGVSQNPRHKITKRGQNVTFRCDPISEHNRLYWYRQTLGQGPEFLTYFQNEAQLEKSRLLSDRFSAERPKGSFSTLEIQRTEQGDSAMYLCAPGPNPGANVLTFGAGSRLTVL.

DNA for the CDR3: TGTGCCACCCGGTTAGCGGGAGGTACCGGGGAGCTGTTTTTT. This encodes CATRLAGGTGELFF. This chain connects TRBV28 to TRBJ2-2; TRBD2 matches 10 bases. V lost 10 bases to trimming and J lost 5 bases; unmatched junction nucleotides: 7. Germline V CDR1 and CDR2: MDHEN, SYDVKM. This CDR3 contains 14 residues.

The gene calls are TRBV9 and TRBJ2-7, with no clear D. The length of the CDR3 is 13 residues. Per the germline V gene, CDR1 is SGDLS and CDR2 is YYNGEE. V lost 2 bases to trimming and J lost 3 bases, with 9 bases between them. The chain's CDR3 is CASSVDGNYEQYF. CDR3 DNA: TGTGCCAGCAGCGTGGACGGAAACTACGAGCAGTACTTC.

This clone was counted once. This chain uses TRBV13 with TRBJ2-7; no firm D call. The CDR3 extends over 15 amino acids. Germline V lookup: CDR1 PRHDT, CDR2 FYEKMQ (reference sequence). Between the trimmed V and J ends, which lost 6 bases and 0 bases, there was a span of 15 bases. CDR3 bases: TGTGCCAGCAGTCCCCGATCGCATCCCTCCTACGAGCAGTACTTC. Its translation is CASSPRSHPSYEQYF.

The chain has TRBV7-9 and TRBJ2-7; 9 nucleotides agree with TRBD1. The CDR3 is made up of 18 amino acids. V lost 3 bases to trimming and J lost 3 bases; unmatched junction nucleotides: 15. Germline CDR1 reads SEHNR; CDR2 reads FQNEAQ (reference sequence). The CDR3 region has the DNA TGTGCCAGCAGCTTCACCTACGGTTGGACAGGGGCCAACTACGAGCAGTACTTC. Its protein product is CASSFTYGWTGANYEQYF.

A word on this clone: The sample carries other DNA sequences with the same CDR3. This sequence joins TRBV21-1 and TRBJ2-5; the D call in the table, TRBD2, was not verified against the DNA. TRBV21-1 is a pseudogene locus. The CDR3 is made up of 15 amino acids. The CDR3 protein is CASSQRGGDQETQYF. In DNA form, the CDR3 reads TGTGCCAGCTCGCAGCGGGGTGGGGATCAAGAGACCCAGTACTTC.

This chain joins TRBV6-5 and TRBJ2-7; D not certain. Germline V gene sequence: CDR1 MNHEY, CDR2 SVGAGI. V was pared by 5 bases and J by 2 bases, with 7 bases between. The CDR3 spans 12 residues. The CDR3 protein is CASSPYAYEQYF. DNA of the CDR3: TGTGCCAGCAGTCCCTACGCCTACGAGCAGTACTTC.

The chain couples TRBV7-9 to TRBJ2-7; TRBD2 is a possible D gene (6 bases). The CDR3 spans 15 residues. Germline loops: CDR1 SEHNR, CDR2 FQNEAQ (reference sequence). The DNA for the CDR3 is TGTGCTACACGGTCTGGCGGGGCCCTCGGTGCCGAGCAGTACTTC. Translated, it gives CATRSGGALGAEQYF.

This chain joins TRBV15 and TRBJ2-7; a weak D match, TRBD1 (5 bases). V shed 0 bases and J shed 7 bases, with 16 bases lying between them. Per germline, CDR1 LNHNV and CDR2 YYDKDF (reference sequence). The CDR3 totals 15 residues. In DNA, the CDR3 is TGTGCCACCAGCAGAGATAAAGGCAGGGCTGGAGAGCAGTACTTC. As protein: CATSRDKGRAGEQYF.